Only a few counts were recorded for the clone carrying this T cell receptor beta chain. Its antigen remains unknown. TCRdb ran MiXCR on the RT-PCR reads and lists one entry per CDR3 protein. There are approximately 730,000 distinct CDR3 sequences in the sample; approximately 15% occur only once, and around 7.3% lies in the top ten. The data belong to a study of response to subunit inactivated influenza vaccine. CDR3 length: 14 residues. Trimming cost V 6 bases and J 1 base, with 12 bases left between them. The germline V gene encodes CDR1 SNHLY and CDR2 FYNNEI. Points from the study as a whole: The authors suggested that few new T cells are recruited per seasonal influenza vaccination.

The TCR was taken from a man in his fifties or sixties who received an inactivated influenza vaccine. Sequenced material: PBMCs from blood, taken roughly 15 days before vaccination. This chain joins TRBV2 and TRBJ1-1; D may be TRBD1 (6 bases). CDR3 sequence: CASRRTGQNTEAFF. CDR3 DNA sequence: TGTGCCAGCAGGCGCACAGGGCAGAACACTGAAGCTTTCTTT.